This is a list of T cell receptor beta chains from one sample in a study of shared clonotypes between healthy human individuals. Assay used: immunoSEQ multiplex PCR; TCRdb lists only in-frame clones, some missing. The sample lists around 1,100,000 clones, roughly 80% occurring once. The specimen was memory CD4+ T cells from PBMCs. Receptors originate from a man younger than 30 in good health. Some clones in this sample may be carry-over from other donors' samples. The CDR3 runs from the conserved cysteine through the conserved F or W. A D gene is named only where the DNA matches it firmly. Where a row states a size, it is once, few, many or the class of an expanded clone; other rows omit it.

CDR3,DNA,length,D,size,J,V
CASSQDRGPLHF,TGTGCCAGCAGCCAGGACAGAGGACCCCTCCACTTT,12,-,-,TRBJ1-6,TRBV7-6
CASVPGGGSSGEQYF,TGTGCCAGCGTGCCCGGTGGGGGATCGTCGGGGGAGCAGTACTTC,15,-,-,TRBJ2-7,TRBV28
CASRHLADYEQYF,TGTGCCAGCAGACACCTAGCCGACTACGAGCAGTACTTC,13,-,-,TRBJ2-7,TRBV6-1
CASRYWGGADTQYF,TGTGCCAGCAGATATTGGGGCGGGGCAGATACGCAGTATTTT,14,-,-,TRBJ2-3,TRBV6-6
CASRGQGKSEQFF,TGTGCCAGCCGGGGACAGGGGAAAAGTGAGCAGTTCTTC,13,TRBD1,-,TRBJ2-1,TRBV2
CASSIRLAGAHNEQFF,TGTGCCAGCAGTATACGACTAGCGGGAGCCCACAATGAGCAGTTCTTC,16,TRBD2,-,TRBJ2-1,TRBV27
CASNSRGAGQPQHF,TGTGCCAGTAACTCACGGGGGGCAGGTCAGCCCCAGCATTTT,14,-,-,TRBJ1-5,TRBV13
CASRGLAGGGTGELFF,TGCGCCAGCAGGGGACTAGCGGGAGGGGGCACCGGGGAGCTGTTTTTT,16,TRBD2,-,TRBJ2-2,TRBV10-2
CASGRQGNQPQHF,TGTGCCAGCGGGCGACAGGGGAATCAGCCCCAGCATTTT,13,TRBD1,few,TRBJ1-5,TRBV28
CASSPRRHPRAWNTEAFF,TGTGCCAGCAGCCCCCGGCGGCACCCTCGGGCATGGAACACTGAAGCTTTCTTT,18,-,-,TRBJ1-1,TRBV21-1
CASSRTFGGDGKRTEAFF,TGTGCCAGCAGCCGAACCTTTGGGGGGGATGGAAAGCGCACTGAAGCTTTCTTT,18,-,-,TRBJ1-1,TRBV11-2
CSVEDHASGASEQYF,TGCAGCGTTGAAGATCATGCTAGCGGGGCCTCGGAGCAGTACTTC,15,TRBD2,-,TRBJ2-7,TRBV29-1
CASSQGPGRDSSEKLFF,TGTGCCAGCAGCCAGGGACCGGGGAGAGATAGTTCTGAAAAACTGTTTTTT,17,-,-,TRBJ1-4,TRBV7-2
CATSLAGRGGYTF,TGTGCCACCAGCTTAGCGGGGAGAGGTGGCTACACCTTC,13,-,-,TRBJ1-2,TRBV15
CASSSASGRYNEQFF,TGTGCCAGCAGTTCGGCTAGCGGGAGGTACAATGAGCAGTTCTTC,15,TRBD2,-,TRBJ2-1,TRBV28
CASSPRPRPVNTGELFF,TGTGCCAGCAGCCCCCGGCCGCGCCCCGTGAACACCGGGGAGCTGTTTTTT,17,-,-,TRBJ2-2,TRBV7-2
CAWSVFAEQYF,TGTGCCTGGAGTGTTTTCGCCGAGCAGTACTTC,11,-,few,TRBJ2-7,TRBV30
CASSVAGTGGAAKNIQYF,TGCGCCAGCAGCGTAGCCGGGACAGGGGGCGCCGCCAAAAACATTCAGTACTTC,18,TRBD1,few,TRBJ2-4,TRBV5-1
CASSSRPSWGYGYTF,TGCGCCAGCAGCTCTCGACCGTCGTGGGGCTATGGCTACACCTTC,15,-,-,TRBJ1-2,TRBV5-1
CAWRARSVSYEQYF,TGTGCCTGGAGGGCCAGGTCGGTGTCCTACGAGCAGTACTTC,14,-,-,TRBJ2-7,TRBV30
CASSLAIGTIYF,TGTGCCAGCAGCTTAGCGATTGGCACCATATATTTT,12,-,-,TRBJ1-3,TRBV11-2
CASSPSAGGTDTQYF,TGTGCCAGCAGCCCTTCAGCGGGAGGGACAGATACGCAGTATTTT,15,TRBD2,-,TRBJ2-3,TRBV11-2
CASSQRGGHPIDEQYF,TGCGCCAGCAGTCAAAGGGGGGGACACCCCATTGACGAGCAGTACTTC,16,-,-,TRBJ2-7,TRBV23-1
CASSLEQGGETQYF,TGCGCCAGCAGCTTGGAACAGGGAGGAGAGACCCAGTACTTC,14,-,-,TRBJ2-5,TRBV5-1
CASSYRGRGFF,TGTGCCAGCAGTTATAGGGGAAGGGGCTTCTTT,11,-,-,TRBJ1-1,TRBV28
CASTHLSGSYGYTF,TGTGCCAGCACCCACCTATCGGGGTCCTATGGCTACACCTTC,14,-,-,TRBJ1-2,TRBV5-6
CASSSDRGRMGEAFF,TGTGCCAGCAGCTCGGACAGGGGGCGCATGGGTGAAGCTTTCTTT,15,TRBD1,-,TRBJ1-1,TRBV9
CASSPGQGDEKLFF,TGTGCCAGCTCACCCGGACAGGGGGATGAAAAACTGTTTTTT,14,TRBD1,-,TRBJ1-4,TRBV18
CASSQPGTASYEQYF,TGTGCCAGCAGCCAACCCGGGACAGCCTCCTACGAGCAGTACTTC,15,TRBD1,-,TRBJ2-7,TRBV28
CASSVTGTSGRYNEQFF,TGTGCCAGCAGCGTAACCGGGACTAGCGGGAGGTATAATGAGCAGTTCTTC,17,TRBD2,-,TRBJ2-1,TRBV7-3
CASSFKGGTEAFF,TGTGCCAGCAGCTTCAAGGGGGGGACTGAAGCTTTCTTT,13,-,-,TRBJ1-1,TRBV7-3
CASSVTDSNTEAFF,TGTGCCAGCAGCGTAACAGACTCGAACACTGAAGCTTTCTTT,14,-,-,TRBJ1-1,TRBV9
CASSSLDSSGNTIYF,TGTGCCAGCAGTTCCTTGGACAGCTCTGGAAACACCATATATTTT,15,-,-,TRBJ1-3,TRBV28
CASSSLADTQYF,TGTGCCAGCAGTTCCTTAGCAGATACGCAGTATTTT,12,-,few,TRBJ2-3,TRBV6-5
CASSFTGVGNTEAFF,TGTGCCAGCAGCTTTACAGGGGTGGGGAACACTGAAGCTTTCTTT,15,TRBD1,-,TRBJ1-1,TRBV5-6
CASSLESGKGTQYF,TGTGCCAGCAGCTTGGAGTCAGGGAAGGGAACCCAGTACTTC,14,-,-,TRBJ2-5,TRBV5-4
CASSFAGYADTEAFF,TGTGCCAGCAGTTTCGCAGGGTACGCGGACACTGAAGCTTTCTTT,15,-,-,TRBJ1-1,TRBV28
CASTPTYGYTF,TGTGCCAGCACCCCCACTTATGGCTACACCTTC,11,-,few,TRBJ1-2,TRBV7-2
CASRRTGVTGELFF,TGTGCCAGCAGACGGACAGGGGTAACCGGGGAGCTGTTTTTT,14,TRBD1,-,TRBJ2-2,TRBV7-3
CASSLSGADGYTF,TGTGCCAGCAGCTTATCGGGGGCCGATGGCTACACCTTC,13,-,-,TRBJ1-2,TRBV11-2
CASSSTSGRALNEQFF,TGTGCCAGCAGCTCGACTAGCGGGAGGGCCCTCAATGAGCAGTTCTTC,16,TRBD2,-,TRBJ2-1,TRBV7-6
CASSTQGEGEKLFF,TGTGCCAGCAGCACACAGGGAGAGGGTGAAAAACTGTTTTTT,14,-,-,TRBJ1-4,TRBV5-4
CASRLDRVGAEAFF,TGTGCCAGCAGACTCGACAGGGTTGGGGCTGAAGCTTTCTTT,14,TRBD1,-,TRBJ1-1,TRBV28